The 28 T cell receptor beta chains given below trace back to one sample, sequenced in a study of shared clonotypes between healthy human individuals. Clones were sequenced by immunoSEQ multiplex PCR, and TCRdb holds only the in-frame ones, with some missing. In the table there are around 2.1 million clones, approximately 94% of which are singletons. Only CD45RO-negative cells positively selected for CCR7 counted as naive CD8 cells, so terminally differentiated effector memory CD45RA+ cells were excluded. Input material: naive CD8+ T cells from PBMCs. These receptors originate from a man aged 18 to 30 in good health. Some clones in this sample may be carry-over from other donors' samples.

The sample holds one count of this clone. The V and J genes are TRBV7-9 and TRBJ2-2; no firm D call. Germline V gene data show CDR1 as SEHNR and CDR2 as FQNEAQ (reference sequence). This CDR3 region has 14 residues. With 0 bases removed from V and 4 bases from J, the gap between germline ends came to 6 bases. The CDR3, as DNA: TGTGCCAGCAGCTTAGCAGATCCCACCGGGGAGCTGTTTTTT. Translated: CASSLADPTGELFF. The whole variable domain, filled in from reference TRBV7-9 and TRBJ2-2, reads DTGVSQNPRHKITKRGQNVTFRCDPISEHNRLYWYRQTLGQGPEFLTYFQNEAQLEKSRLLSDRFSAERPKGSFSTLEIQRTEQGDSAMYLCASSLADPTGELFFGEGSRLTVL.

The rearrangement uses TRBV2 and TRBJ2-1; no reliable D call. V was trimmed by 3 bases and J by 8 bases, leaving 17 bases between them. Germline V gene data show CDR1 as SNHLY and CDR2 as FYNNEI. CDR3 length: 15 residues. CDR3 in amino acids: CASSEAGRPVDEQFF. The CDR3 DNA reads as TGTGCCAGCAGTGAGGCCGGCAGGCCGGTGGATGAGCAGTTCTTC.

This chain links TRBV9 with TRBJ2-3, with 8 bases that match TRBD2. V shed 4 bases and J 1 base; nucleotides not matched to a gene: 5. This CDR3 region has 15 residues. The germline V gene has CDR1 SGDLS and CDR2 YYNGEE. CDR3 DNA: TGTGCCAGCAGCCAGAACGGGGGGGGCACAGATACGCAGTATTTT. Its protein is CASSQNGGGTDTQYF. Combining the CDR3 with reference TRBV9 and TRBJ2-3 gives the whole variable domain DSGVTQTPKHLITATGQRVTLRCSPRSGDLSVYWYQQSLDQGLQFLIQYYNGEERAKGNILERFSAQQFPDLHSELNLSSLELGDSALYFCASSQNGGGTDTQYFGPGTRLTVL.

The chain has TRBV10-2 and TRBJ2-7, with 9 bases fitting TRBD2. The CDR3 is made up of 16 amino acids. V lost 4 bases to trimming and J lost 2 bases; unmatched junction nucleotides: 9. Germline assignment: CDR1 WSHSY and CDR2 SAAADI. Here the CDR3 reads CASSGAAGGPAYEQYF. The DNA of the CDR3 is TGCGCCAGCAGTGGGGCGGCGGGAGGGCCGGCCTACGAGCAGTACTTC.

CDR3: CASSFWSTSTDTQYF. CDR3 nucleotides: TGTGCCAGCAGCTTCTGGTCCACTAGCACAGATACGCAGTATTTT. The chain combines TRBV5-6 with TRBJ2-3; D not certain. Germline CDR1 and CDR2: SGHDT and YYEEEE. The CDR3 spans 15 residues. V lost 2 bases and J lost 0, with 10 bases in between.

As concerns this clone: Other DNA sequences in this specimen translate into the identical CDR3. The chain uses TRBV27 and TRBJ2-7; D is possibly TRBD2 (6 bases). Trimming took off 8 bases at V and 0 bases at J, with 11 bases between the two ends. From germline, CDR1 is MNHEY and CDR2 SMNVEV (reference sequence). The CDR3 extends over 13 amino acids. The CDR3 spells CASGYGSSYEQYF. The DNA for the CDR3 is TGTGCCAGCGGATACGGGAGCTCCTACGAGCAGTACTTC.

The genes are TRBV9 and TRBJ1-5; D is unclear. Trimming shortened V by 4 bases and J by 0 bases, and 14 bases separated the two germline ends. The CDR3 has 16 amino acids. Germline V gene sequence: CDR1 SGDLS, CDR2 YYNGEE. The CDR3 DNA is TGTGCCAGCAGCCCCGGGGAACTTTATAGCAATCAGCCCCAGCATTTT. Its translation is CASSPGELYSNQPQHF.

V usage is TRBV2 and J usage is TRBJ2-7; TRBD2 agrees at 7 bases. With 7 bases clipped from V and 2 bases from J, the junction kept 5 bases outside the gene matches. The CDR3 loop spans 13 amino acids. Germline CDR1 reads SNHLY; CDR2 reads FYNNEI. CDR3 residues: CASTQREAYEQYF. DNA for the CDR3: TGTGCCAGCACCCAGCGGGAAGCCTACGAGCAGTACTTC.

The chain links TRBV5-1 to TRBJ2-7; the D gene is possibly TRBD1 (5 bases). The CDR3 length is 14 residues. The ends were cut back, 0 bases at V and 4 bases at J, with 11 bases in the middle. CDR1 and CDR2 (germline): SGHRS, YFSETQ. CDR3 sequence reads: CASSLVGAGYEQYF. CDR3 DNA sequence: TGCGCCAGCAGCTTGGTAGGGGCCGGGTACGAGCAGTACTTC.

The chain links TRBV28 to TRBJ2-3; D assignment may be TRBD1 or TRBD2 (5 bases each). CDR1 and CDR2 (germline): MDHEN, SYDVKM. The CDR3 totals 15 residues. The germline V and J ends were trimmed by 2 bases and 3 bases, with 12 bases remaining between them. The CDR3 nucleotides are TGTGCCAGCAGTTTAGAGGGACGCCAGACAGATACGCAGTATTTT. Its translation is CASSLEGRQTDTQYF.

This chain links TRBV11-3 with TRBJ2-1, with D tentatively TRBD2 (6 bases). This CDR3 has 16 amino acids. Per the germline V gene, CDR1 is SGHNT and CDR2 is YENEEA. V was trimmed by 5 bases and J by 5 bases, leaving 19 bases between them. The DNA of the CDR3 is TGTGCCAGCAGCCCCCTCGGGAGAGCGGCGAACAATGAGCAGTTCTTC. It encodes CASSPLGRAANNEQFF.

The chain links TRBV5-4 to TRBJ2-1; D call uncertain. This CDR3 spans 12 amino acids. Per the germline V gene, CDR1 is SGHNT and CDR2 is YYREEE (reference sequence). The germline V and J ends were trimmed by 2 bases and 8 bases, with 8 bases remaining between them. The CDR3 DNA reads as TGTGCCAGCAGCTTAATCTGGGATGAGCAGTTCTTC. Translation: CASSLIWDEQFF. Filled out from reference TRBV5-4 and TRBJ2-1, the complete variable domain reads ETGVTQSPTHLIKTRGQQVTLRCSSQSGHNTVSWYQQALGQGPQFIFQYYREEENGRGNFPPRFSGLQFPNYSSELNVNALELDDSALYLCASSLIWDEQFFGPGTRLTVL.

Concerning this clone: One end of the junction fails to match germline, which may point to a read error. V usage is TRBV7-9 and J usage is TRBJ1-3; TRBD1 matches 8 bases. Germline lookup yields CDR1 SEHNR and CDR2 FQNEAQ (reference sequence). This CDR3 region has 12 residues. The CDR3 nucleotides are TGTGCCAGCAGCTTAGGGGGGACAGGCCACCTCTTT. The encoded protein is CASSLGGTGHLF.

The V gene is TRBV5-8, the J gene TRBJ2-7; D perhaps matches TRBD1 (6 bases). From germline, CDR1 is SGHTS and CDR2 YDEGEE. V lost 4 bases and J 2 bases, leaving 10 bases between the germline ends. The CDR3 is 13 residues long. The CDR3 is CASSRYRAYEQYF. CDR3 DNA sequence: TGTGCCAGCAGCCGATACAGGGCCTACGAGCAGTACTTC.

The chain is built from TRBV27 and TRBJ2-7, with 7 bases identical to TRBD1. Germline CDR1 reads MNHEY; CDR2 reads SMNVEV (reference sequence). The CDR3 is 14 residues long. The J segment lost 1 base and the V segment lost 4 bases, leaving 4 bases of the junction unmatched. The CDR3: CASSSGTDSYEQYF. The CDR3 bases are TGTGCCAGCAGTTCCGGGACAGATTCCTACGAGCAGTACTTC.

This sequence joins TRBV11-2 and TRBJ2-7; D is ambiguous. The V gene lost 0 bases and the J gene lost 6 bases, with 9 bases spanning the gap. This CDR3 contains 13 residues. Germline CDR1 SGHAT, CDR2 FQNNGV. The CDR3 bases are TGTGCCAGCAGCTTAGATCGCCGGGTCGAGCAGTACTTC. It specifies CASSLDRRVEQYF.

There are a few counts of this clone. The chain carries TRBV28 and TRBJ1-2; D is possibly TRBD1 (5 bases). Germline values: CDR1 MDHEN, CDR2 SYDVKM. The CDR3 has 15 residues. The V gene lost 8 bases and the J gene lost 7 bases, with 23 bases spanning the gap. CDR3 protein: CASLGLTEGAFGYTF. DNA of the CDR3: TGTGCCAGCTTAGGGTTGACAGAAGGGGCTTTTGGCTACACCTTC.

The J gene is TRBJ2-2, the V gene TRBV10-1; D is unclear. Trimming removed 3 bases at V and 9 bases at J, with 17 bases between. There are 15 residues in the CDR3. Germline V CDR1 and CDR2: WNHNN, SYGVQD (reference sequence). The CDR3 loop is CASSDTQRPPRELFF. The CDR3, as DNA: TGCGCCAGCAGTGATACTCAACGACCACCTAGGGAGCTGTTTTTT.

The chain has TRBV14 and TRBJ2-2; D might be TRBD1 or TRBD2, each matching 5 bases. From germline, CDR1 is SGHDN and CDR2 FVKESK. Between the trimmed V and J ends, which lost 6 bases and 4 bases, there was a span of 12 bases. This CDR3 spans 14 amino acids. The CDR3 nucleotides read TGTGCCAGCAGTCTACTAGGGGTCACCGGGGAGCTGTTTTTT. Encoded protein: CASSLLGVTGELFF.

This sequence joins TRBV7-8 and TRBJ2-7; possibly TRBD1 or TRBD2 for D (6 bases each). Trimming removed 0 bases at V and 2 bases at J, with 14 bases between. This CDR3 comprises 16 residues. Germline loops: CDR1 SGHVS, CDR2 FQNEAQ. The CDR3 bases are TGTGCCAGCAGCTTAGCGGGGGGACAAGCGGCCTACGAGCAGTACTTC. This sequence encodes CASSLAGGQAAYEQYF.

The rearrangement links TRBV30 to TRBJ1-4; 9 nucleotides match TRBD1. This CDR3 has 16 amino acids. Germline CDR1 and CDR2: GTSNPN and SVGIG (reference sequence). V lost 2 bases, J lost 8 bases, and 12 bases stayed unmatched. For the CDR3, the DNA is TGTGCCTGGAGTATACCGGGACAGGGCGCTCGGGAAAAACTGTTTTTT. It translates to CAWSIPGQGAREKLFF.

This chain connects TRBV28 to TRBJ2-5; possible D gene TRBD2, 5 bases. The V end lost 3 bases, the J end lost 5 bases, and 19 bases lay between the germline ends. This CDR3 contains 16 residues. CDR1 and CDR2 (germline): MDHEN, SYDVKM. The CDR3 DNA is TGTGCCAGCAGTTTCCGATCTGGACGGGATCGGGAGACCCAGTACTTC. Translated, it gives CASSFRSGRDRETQYF. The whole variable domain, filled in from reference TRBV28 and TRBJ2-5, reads DVKVTQSSRYLVKRTGEKVFLECVQDMDHENMFWYRQDPGLGLRLIYFSYDVKMKEKGDIPEGYSVSREKKERFSLILESASTNQTSMYLCASSFRSGRDRETQYFGPGTRLLVL.

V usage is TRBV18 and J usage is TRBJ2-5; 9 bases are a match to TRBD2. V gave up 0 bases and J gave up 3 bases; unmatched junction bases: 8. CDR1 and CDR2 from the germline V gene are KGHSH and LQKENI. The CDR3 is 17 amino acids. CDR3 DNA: TGTGCCAGCTCACCACCGGCTAGCGGGATTTACGAAGAGACCCAGTACTTC. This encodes CASSPPASGIYEETQYF.

For the CDR3, the DNA is TGTGCCAGCAGTTTAAGTTTTCGGAGCAATCAGCCCCAGCATTTT. Its translation is CASSLSFRSNQPQHF. This sequence joins TRBV28 and TRBJ1-5, with D unclear. CDR1 MDHEN and CDR2 SYDVKM come from the germline V gene. CDR3 length: 15 residues. V shed 2 bases and J shed 1 base, with 9 bases lying between them.

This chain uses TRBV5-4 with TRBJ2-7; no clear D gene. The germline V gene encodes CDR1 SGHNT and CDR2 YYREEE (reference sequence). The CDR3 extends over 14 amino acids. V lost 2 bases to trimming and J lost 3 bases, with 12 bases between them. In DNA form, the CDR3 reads TGTGCCAGCAGCTTAAGGGTGGGCAGCTACGAGCAGTACTTC. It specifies CASSLRVGSYEQYF.

The CDR3 nucleotides are TGTGCCAGTAGTACCTGGGACTCCTACAATGAGCAGTTCTTC. Its translation: CASSTWDSYNEQFF. The V and J genes are TRBV19 and TRBJ2-1; no clear D gene. The CDR3 totals 14 residues. V lost 4 bases, J lost 0 bases, and 7 bases lay in between. Germline CDR1 reads LNHDA; CDR2 reads SQIVND (reference sequence).

CDR3 amino acids: CASSSETTGLRNEQFF. The CDR3 region has the DNA TGTGCCAGCAGCTCCGAAACGACAGGGTTGCGCAATGAGCAGTTCTTC. This chain connects TRBV11-2 to TRBJ2-1; 7 bases map to TRBD1. The germline gives CDR1 SGHAT, CDR2 FQNNGV. V trimming: 4 bases; J trimming: 6 bases; junction bases outside the gene matches: 12. CDR3 length equals 16 residues.

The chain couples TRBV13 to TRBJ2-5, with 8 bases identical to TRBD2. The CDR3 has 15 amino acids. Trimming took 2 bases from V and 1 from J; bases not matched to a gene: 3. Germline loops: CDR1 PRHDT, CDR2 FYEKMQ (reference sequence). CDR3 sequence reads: CASSLTGGLQETQYF. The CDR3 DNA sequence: TGTGCCAGCAGCTTAACGGGAGGGCTCCAAGAGACCCAGTACTTC.